This TCR beta chain derives from a study of CD8 T cells in Susac syndrome (dated 2019 in TCRdb). For the study in its entirety: The study used repertoire sequencing to test whether antigen drove CD8+ T cell activation and differentiation in Susac syndrome. What the authors observed across the whole study: The study acknowledged that relatively few individuals were included in the TCR sequencing and HLA analysis.

With regard to this clonotype: The antigen this receptor binds is unknown. The record has no base qualities; no much larger clone is one base away.

Trimming removed 3 bases from V and 3 bases from J; the gene matches leave 7 bases unexplained. The CDR3 covers 15 residues, taking in both the cysteine and the phenylalanine. The kept DNA is CDR3 alone, 45 bases in frame from the first base. CDR1 LNHDA and CDR2 SQIVND were looked up in the germline V gene (reference sequence). RNA was extracted using the RNeasy kit, and roughly 0.5 to 1 microgram was reverse transcribed with random hexamers. The immunoSEQ multiplex PCR assay, covering 54 Vbeta and 13 Jbeta segments, was used to amplify TCR beta CDR3 regions. PCR amplification bias was corrected by using a synthetic template baseline for primer optimization and computational correction. Concerning the study's data processing: Reads were annotated to V, D and J genes according to IMGT and were analyzed with immunoSEQ Analyzer, with only productive sequences retained. To calculate clonality, Shannon entropy was normalized by log2 of the number of productive unique sequences and then subtracted from one. For each patient and control, public and private clones were evaluated within the 100 most prevalent clones. A clone was defined as Susac-specific if it was absent from the healthy and MS cohorts, from 1052 published viral clones and from other ImmuneACCESS disease sequences. TCRdb trimmed public reads at Q25 via fastp, called clones via MiXCR and kept in-frame beta chains. Merged by CDR3 protein, the rows form single entries marked with the most common genes and DNA. The V and J calls, along with clone size, are taken from TCRdb and not from the paper's own processing. The table for this sample lists some 120,000 distinct CDR3 sequences; around 94% of them were counted only once. Together, the top ten hold approximately 0.089% of the sample.

High-throughput TCR beta sequencing profiled peripheral blood CD8+ and CD4+ T cells from healthy donors, Susac syndrome patients and multiple sclerosis patients. The healthy donors served as controls matched for age and sex. Bulk CD8+ and CD4+ T cells were purified by magnetic negative isolation, whereas CD8+ TEMRA cells were enriched by FACS. Blood was drawn into EDTA tubes, processed within 24 hours, and PBMCs were isolated by density gradient centrifugation. PBMCs destined for TCR sequencing were cryopreserved in liquid nitrogen and later thawed in a 37 °C water bath. The sorted or isolated CD4+, CD8+ and CD8+ TEMRA cells reached a purity of at least 90%.

The chain joins TRBV19 to TRBJ2-7; 8 of the junction bases match TRBD2. The sequence was obtained from a human donor in good health. The sequencing input was CD4+ T cells from PBMCs. The DNA sequence reads TGTGCCAGTAGTATGAAAAGCGGGAGCCTCTACGAGCAGTACTTC. Its protein reads: CASSMKSGSLYEQYF. The variable domain in full, with residues beyond the CDR3 obtained from the reference TRBV19 and TRBJ2-7 genes, is DGGITQSPKYLFRKEGQNVTLSCEQNLNHDAMYWYRQDPGQGLRLIYYSQIVNDFQKGDIAEGYSVSREKKESFPLTVTSAQKNPTAFYLCASSMKSGSLYEQYFGPGTRLTVT.